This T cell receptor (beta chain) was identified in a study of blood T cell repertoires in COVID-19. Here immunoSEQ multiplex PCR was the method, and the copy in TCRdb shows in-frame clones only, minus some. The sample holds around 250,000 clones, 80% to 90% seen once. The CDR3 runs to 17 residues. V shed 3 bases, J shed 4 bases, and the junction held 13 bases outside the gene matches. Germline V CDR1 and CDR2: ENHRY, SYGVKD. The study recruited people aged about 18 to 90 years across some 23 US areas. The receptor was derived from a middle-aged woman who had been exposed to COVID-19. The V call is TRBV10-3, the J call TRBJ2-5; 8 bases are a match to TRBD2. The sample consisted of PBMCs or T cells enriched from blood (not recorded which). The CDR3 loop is CAISDTVVLAGGETQYF. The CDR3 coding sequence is TGTGCCATCAGTGATACGGTCGTTTTGGCGGGGGGAGAGACCCAGTACTTC.